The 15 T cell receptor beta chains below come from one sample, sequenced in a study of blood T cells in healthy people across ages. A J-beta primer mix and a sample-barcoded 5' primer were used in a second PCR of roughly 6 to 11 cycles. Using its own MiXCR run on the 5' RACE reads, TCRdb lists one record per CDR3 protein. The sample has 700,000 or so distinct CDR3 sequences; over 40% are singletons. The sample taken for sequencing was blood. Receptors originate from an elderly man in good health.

This chain's CDR3 is CASAGTATKNIQYF. CDR3 nucleotides: TGTGCCAGTGCCGGGACAGCCACCAAAAACATTCAGTACTTC. This chain joins TRBV6-1 and TRBJ2-4; 7 bases align to TRBD1. The CDR3 loop spans 14 amino acids. Germline V gives CDR1 MNHNS, CDR2 SASEGT. Trimming at V came to 9 bases and at J to 2 bases, leaving 7 bases not matched to a gene.

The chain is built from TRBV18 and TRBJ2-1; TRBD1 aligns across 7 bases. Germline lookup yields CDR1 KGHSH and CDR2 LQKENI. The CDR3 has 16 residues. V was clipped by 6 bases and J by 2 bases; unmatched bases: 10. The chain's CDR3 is CASSPTGQNPYNEQFF. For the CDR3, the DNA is TGTGCCAGCTCGCCCACGGGACAGAACCCCTACAATGAGCAGTTCTTC.

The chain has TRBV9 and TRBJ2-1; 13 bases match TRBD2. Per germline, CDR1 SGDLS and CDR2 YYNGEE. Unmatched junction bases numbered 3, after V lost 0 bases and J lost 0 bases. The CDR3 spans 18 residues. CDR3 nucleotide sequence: TGTGCCAGCAGCGTAGGACTAGCGGGAGGCAGCTCCTACAATGAGCAGTTCTTC. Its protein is CASSVGLAGGSSYNEQFF.

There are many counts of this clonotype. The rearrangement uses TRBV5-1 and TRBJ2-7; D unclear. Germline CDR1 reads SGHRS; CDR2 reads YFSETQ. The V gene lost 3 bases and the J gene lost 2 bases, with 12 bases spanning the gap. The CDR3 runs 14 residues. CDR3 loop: CASSSTRPTYEQYF. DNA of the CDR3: TGCGCCAGCAGCTCCACCCGGCCCACCTACGAGCAGTACTTC.

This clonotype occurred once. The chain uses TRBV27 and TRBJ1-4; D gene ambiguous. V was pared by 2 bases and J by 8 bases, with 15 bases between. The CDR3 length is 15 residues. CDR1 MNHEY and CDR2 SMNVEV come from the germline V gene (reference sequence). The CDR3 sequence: CASSLSFLGREKLFF. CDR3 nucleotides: TGTGCCAGCAGTTTAAGTTTCCTAGGAAGGGAAAAACTGTTTTTT.

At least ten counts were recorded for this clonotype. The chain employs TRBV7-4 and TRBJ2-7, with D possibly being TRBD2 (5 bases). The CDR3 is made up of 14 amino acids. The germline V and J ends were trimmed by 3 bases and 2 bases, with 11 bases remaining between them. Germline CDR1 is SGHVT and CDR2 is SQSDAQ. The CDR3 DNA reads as TGTGCCAGCAGCTTGTTGACTAAAACCTACGAGCAGTACTTC. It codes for CASSLLTKTYEQYF.

The CDR3 loop reads CASSPPENYGYTF. The CDR3 DNA is TGTGCCAGCTCACCACCGGAGAACTATGGCTACACCTTC. The genes are TRBV18 and TRBJ1-2, with D unresolved. CDR1 is KGHSH, CDR2 LQKENI, per germline. The CDR3 totals 13 residues. V lost 0 bases and J lost 2, with 4 bases in between.

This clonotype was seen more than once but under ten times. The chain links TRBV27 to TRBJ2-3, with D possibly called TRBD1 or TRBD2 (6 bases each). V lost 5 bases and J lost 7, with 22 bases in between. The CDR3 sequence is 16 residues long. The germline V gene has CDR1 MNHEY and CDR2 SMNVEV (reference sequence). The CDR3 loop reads CASSPNAGQFGYTQYF. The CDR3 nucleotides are TGTGCCAGCAGTCCCAACGCGGGACAATTCGGGTATACGCAGTATTTT.

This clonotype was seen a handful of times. The CDR3, as DNA: TGTGCCAGCAGCCCCATGACAGGGACCGATGGCTACACCTTC. Translation: CASSPMTGTDGYTF. The chain has TRBV7-2 and TRBJ1-2; 7 nucleotides match TRBD1. CDR3 length: 14 amino acids. From germline, CDR1 is SGHTA and CDR2 FQGNSA. V trimming: 5 bases; J trimming: 6 bases; junction bases outside the gene matches: 9.

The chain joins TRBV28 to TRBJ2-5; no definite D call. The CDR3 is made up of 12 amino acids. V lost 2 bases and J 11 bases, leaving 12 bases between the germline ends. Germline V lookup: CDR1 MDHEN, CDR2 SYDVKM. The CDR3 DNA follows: TGTGCCAGCAGTTTAAGGGTGCTGGAGCAGTACTTC. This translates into CASSLRVLEQYF.

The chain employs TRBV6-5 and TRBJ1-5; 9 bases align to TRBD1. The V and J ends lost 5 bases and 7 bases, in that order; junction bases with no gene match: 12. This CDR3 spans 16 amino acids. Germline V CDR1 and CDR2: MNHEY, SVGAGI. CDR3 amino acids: CASSQQPGQGRQPQHF. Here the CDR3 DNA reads TGTGCCAGCAGTCAACAACCGGGACAGGGTAGACAGCCCCAGCATTTT.

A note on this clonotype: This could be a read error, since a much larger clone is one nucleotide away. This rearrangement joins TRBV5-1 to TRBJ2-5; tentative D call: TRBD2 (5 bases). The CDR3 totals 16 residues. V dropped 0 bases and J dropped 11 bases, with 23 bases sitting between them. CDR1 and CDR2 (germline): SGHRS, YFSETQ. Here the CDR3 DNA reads TGCGCCAGCAGCTTGGCCTCAGCCGCCCGAGGGAATGAGCAGTACTTC. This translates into CASSLASAARGNEQYF.

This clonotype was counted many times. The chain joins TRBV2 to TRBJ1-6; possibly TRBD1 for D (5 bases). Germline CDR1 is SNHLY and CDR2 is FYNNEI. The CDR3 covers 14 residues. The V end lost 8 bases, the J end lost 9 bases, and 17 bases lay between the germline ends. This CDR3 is CASRPRGDGSPLHF. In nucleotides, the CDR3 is TGTGCCAGCCGGCCGCGGGGGGATGGTTCACCCCTCCACTTT.

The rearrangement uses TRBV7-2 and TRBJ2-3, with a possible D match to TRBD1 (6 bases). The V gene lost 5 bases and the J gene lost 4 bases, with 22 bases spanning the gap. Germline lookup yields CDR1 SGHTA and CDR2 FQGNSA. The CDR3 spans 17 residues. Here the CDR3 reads CASSPRGIRGVADTQYF. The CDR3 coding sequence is TGTGCCAGCAGCCCGAGGGGAATCAGGGGAGTGGCAGATACGCAGTATTTT.

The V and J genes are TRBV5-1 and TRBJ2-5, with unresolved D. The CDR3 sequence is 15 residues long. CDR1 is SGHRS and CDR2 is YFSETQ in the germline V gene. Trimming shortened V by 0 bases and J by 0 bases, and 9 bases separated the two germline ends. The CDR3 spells CASSLVVGNQETQYF. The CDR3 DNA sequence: TGCGCCAGCAGCTTGGTCGTCGGCAACCAAGAGACCCAGTACTTC.